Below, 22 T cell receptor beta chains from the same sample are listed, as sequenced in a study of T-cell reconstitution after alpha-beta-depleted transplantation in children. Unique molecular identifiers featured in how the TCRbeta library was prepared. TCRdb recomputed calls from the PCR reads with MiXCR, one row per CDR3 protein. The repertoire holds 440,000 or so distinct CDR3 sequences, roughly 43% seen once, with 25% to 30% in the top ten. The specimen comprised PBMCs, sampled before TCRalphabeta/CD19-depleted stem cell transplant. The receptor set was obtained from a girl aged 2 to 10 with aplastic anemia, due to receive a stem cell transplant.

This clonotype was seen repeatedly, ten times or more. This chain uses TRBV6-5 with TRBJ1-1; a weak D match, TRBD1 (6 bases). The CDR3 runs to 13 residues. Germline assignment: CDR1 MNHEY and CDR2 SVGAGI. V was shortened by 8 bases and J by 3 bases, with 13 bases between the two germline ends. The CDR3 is CASGIYRDTEAFF. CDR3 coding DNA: TGTGCCAGCGGAATCTACAGGGACACTGAAGCTTTCTTT.

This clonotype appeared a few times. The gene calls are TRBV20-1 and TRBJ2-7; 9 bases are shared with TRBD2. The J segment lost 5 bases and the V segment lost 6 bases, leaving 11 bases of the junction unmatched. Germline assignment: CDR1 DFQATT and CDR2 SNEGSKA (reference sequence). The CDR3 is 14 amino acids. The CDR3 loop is CSAAGSGRCNEQYF. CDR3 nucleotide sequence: TGCAGTGCCGCGGGTAGCGGGAGATGCAACGAGCAGTACTTC.

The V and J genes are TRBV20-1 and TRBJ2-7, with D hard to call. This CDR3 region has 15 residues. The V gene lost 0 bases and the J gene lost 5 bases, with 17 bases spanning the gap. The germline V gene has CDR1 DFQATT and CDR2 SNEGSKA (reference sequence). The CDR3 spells CSARDLIGGSDEQYF. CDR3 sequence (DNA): TGCAGTGCTAGAGATCTCATCGGTGGTTCGGACGAGCAGTACTTC.

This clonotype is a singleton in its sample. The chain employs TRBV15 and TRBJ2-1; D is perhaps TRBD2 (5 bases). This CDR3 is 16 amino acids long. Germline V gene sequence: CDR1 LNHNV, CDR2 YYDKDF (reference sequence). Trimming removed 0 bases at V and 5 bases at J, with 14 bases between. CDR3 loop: CATSRDEGGNDNEQFF. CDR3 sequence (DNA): TGTGCCACCAGCAGAGATGAGGGCGGAAACGACAATGAGCAGTTCTTC.

CDR3 loop: CASRFSGELLETQYF. CDR3 DNA sequence: TGTGCCAGCAGATTTAGCGGGGAACTCCTGGAGACCCAGTACTTC. This chain links TRBV6-1 with TRBJ2-5; 8 bases map to TRBD2. The CDR3 loop spans 15 amino acids. Germline lookup yields CDR1 MNHNS and CDR2 SASEGT. J was trimmed by 5 bases and V by 6 bases; bases with no gene match: 11.

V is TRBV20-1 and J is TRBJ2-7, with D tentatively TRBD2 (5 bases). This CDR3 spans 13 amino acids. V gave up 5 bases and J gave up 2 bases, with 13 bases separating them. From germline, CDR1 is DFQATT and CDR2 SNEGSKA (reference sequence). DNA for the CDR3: TGCAGTGCTCTACCACTGCGGGCCTACGAGCAGTACTTC. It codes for CSALPLRAYEQYF.

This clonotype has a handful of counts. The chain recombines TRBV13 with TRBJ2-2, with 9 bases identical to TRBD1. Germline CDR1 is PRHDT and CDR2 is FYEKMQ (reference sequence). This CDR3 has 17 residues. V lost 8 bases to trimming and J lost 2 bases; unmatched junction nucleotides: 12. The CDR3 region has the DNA TGTGCCAGCGATGGGCCGCCGGGACAGGGAAACACCGGGGAGCTGTTTTTT. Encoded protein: CASDGPPGQGNTGELFF.

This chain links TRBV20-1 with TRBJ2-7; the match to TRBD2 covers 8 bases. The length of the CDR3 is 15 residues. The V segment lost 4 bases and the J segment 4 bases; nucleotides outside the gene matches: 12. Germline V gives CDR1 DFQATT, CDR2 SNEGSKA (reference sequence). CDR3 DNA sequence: TGCAGTGCTATCGAAAGGGCTAGCGGGTCATACGAGCAGTACTTC. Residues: CSAIERASGSYEQYF.

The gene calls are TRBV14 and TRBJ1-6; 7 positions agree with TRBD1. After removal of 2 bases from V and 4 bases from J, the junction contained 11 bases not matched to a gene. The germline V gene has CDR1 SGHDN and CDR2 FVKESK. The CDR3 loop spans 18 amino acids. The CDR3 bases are TGTGCCAGCAGCCAATCCATAACCGGGACAGCGTATAATTCACCCCTCCACTTT. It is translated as CASSQSITGTAYNSPLHF. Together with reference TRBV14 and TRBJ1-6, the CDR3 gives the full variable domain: EAGVTQFPSHSVIEKGQTVTLRCDPISGHDNLYWYRRVMGKEIKFLLHFVKESKQDESGMPNNRFLAERTGGTYSTLKVQPAELEDSGVYFCASSQSITGTAYNSPLHFGNGTRLTVT.

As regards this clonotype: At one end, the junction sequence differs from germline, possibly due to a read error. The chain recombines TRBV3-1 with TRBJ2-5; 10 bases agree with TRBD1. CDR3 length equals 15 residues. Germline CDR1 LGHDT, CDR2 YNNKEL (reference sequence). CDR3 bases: TGTGCCTGCAGCCAGGGACGACAGGGGGCCGAGACCCAGTACTTC. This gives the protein CACSQGRQGAETQYF.

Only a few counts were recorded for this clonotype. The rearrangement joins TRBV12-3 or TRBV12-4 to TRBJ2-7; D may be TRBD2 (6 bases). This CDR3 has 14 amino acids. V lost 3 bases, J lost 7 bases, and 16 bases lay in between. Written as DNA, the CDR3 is TGTGCCAGCAGTTTCCAGGACTATCGTATGGAGCAGTACTTC. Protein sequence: CASSFQDYRMEQYF.

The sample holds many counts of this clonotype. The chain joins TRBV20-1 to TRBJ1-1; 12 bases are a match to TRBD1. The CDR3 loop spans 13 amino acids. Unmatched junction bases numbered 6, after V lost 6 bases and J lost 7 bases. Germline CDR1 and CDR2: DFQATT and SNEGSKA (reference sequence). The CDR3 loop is CSAEGQGAREAFF. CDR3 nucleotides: TGCAGTGCCGAGGGACAGGGGGCGCGTGAAGCTTTCTTT.

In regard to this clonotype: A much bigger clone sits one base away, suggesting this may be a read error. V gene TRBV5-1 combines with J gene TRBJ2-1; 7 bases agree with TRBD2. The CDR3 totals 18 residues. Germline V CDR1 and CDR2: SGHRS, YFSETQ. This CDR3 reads CASSGPGLSYSSYNEQLF. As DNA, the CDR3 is TGCGCCAGCAGCGGACCGGGACTATCATACAGCTCCTACAATGAGCAGCTCTTC. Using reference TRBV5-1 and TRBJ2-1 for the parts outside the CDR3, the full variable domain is KAGVTQTPRYLIKTRGQQVTLSCSPISGHRSVSWYQQTPGQGLQFLFEYFSETQRNKGNFPGRFSGRQFSNSRSEMNVSTLELGDSALYLCASSGPGLSYSSYNEQLFGPGTRLTVL.

CDR3 amino acids: CASSKGGLGFYGETQYF. CDR3 in DNA: TGTGCCAGCAGCAAAGGAGGACTTGGGTTTTATGGCGAGACCCAGTACTTC. The chain links TRBV7-3 to TRBJ2-5; a possible D gene is TRBD2 (5 bases). From germline, CDR1 is SGHTA and CDR2 FQGTGA. CDR3 length: 17 residues. V lost 5 bases, J lost 5 bases, and 24 bases lay in between.

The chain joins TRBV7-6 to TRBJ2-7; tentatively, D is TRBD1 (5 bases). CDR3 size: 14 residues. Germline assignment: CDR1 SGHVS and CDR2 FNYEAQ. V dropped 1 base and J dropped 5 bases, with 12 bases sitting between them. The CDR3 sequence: CASSLVAGWDEQYF. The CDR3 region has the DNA TGTGCCAGCAGCTTAGTGGCAGGGTGGGACGAGCAGTACTTC.

CDR3 sequence (DNA): TGTGCCAGCAGTTACGGTTCTAGCACAGATACGCAGTATTTT. Translation gives CASSYGSSTDTQYF. The chain employs TRBV6-5 and TRBJ2-3; no reliable D call. Germline V CDR1 and CDR2: MNHEY, SVGAGI. Trimming stripped 2 bases from V and 0 bases from J, with 6 bases between. The CDR3 loop spans 14 amino acids.

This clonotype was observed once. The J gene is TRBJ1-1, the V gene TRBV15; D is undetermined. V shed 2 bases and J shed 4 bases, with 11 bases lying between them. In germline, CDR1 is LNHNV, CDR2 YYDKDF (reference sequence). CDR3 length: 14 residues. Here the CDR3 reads CATSRYLDGTEAFF. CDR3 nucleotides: TGTGCCACCAGCAGATATCTGGACGGCACTGAAGCTTTCTTT.

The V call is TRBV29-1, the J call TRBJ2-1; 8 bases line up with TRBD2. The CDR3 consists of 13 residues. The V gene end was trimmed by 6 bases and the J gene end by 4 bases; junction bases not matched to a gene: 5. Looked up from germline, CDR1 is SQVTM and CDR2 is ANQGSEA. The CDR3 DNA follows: TGCAGCGTGGGGGGACTAGGATACAATGAGCAGTTCTTC. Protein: CSVGGLGYNEQFF.

This CDR3 is CASSLLLSIVRGTGPYEQYF. CDR3 nucleotides: TGTGCCAGCAGCTTGTTGTTGAGTATCGTTAGAGGGACAGGGCCCTACGAGCAGTACTTC. The V and J genes are TRBV5-6 and TRBJ2-7; the match to TRBD1 covers 9 bases. Germline CDR1 SGHDT, CDR2 YYEEEE. V trimming: 1 base; J trimming: 2 bases; junction bases outside the gene matches: 19. The CDR3 runs to 20 residues.

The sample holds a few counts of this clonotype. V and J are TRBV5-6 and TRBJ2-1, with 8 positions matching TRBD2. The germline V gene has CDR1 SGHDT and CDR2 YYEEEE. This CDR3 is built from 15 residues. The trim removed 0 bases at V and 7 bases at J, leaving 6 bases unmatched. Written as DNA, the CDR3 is TGTGCCAGCAGCTTGGCATGGACTAGCTTTAATGAGCAGTTCTTC. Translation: CASSLAWTSFNEQFF.

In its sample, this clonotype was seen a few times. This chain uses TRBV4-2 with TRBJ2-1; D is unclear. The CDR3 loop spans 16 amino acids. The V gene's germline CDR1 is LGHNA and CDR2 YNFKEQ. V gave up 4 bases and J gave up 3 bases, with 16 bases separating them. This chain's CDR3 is CASSLHGKADYNEQFF. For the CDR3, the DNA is TGTGCCAGCAGCCTGCACGGTAAGGCGGACTACAATGAGCAGTTCTTC.

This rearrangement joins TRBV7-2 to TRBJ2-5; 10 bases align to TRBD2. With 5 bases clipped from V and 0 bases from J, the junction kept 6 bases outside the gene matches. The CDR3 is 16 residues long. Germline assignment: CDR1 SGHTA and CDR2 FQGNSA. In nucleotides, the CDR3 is TGTGCCAGCAGCCCGCGGACTAGCGGCTACCAAGAGACCCAGTACTTC. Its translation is CASSPRTSGYQETQYF.